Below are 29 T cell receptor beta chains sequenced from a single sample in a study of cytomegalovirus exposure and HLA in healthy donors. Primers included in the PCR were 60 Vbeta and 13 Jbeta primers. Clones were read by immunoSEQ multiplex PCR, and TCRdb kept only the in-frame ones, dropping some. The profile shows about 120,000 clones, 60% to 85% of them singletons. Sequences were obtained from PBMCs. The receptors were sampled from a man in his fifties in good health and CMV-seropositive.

The CDR3 nucleotides are TGTGCCAGCTCACCGAGGCAAACGGGAGGAGCTTCACAATATGAGCAGTTCTTC. Translating it yields CASSPRQTGGASQYEQFF. The chain employs TRBV18 and TRBJ2-1, with 7 bases identical to TRBD2. J was trimmed by 8 bases and V by 3 bases; bases with no gene match: 19. The germline V gene encodes CDR1 KGHSH and CDR2 LQKENI. There are 18 residues in the CDR3.

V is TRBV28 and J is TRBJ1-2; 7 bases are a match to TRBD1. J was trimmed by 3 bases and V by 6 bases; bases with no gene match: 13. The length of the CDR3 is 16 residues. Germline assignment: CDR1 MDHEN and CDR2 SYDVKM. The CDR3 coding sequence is TGTGCCAGCAGGGCCTCCGGTACAGGGGTGGACTATGGCTACACCTTC. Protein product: CASRASGTGVDYGYTF.

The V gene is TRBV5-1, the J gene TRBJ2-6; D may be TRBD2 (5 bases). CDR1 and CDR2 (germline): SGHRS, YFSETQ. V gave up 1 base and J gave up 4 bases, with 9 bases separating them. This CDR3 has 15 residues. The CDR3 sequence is CASSLRGPGANVLTF. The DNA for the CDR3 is TGCGCCAGCAGCTTGCGAGGGCCCGGGGCCAACGTCCTGACTTTC.

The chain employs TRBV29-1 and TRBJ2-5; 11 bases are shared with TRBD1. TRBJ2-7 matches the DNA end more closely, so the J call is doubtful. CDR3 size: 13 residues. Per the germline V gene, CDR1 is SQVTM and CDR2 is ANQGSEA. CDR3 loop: CSVRDRGSYEQYF. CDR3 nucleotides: TGCAGCGTTAGGGACAGGGGGTCCTACGAGCAGTACTTC.

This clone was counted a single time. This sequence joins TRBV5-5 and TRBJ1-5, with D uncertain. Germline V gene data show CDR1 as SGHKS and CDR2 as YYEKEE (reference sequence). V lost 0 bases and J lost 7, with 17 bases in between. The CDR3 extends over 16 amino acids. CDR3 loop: CASSLAPTEVGQPQHF. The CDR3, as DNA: TGTGCCAGCAGCTTGGCCCCGACTGAGGTCGGGCAGCCCCAGCATTTT.

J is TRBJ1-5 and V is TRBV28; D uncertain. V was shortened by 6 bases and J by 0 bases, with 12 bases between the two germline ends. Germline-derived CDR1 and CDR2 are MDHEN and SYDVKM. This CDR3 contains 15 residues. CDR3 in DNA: TGTGCCAGCAGCTCAATCTCGGGTAGCAATCAGCCCCAGCATTTT. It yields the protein CASSSISGSNQPQHF.

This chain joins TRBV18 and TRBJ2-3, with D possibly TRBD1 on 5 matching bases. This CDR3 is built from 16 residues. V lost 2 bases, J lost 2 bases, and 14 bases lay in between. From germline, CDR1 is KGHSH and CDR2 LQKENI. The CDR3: CASSPMGRVNTDTQYF. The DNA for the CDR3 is TGTGCCAGCTCACCAATGGGCAGGGTGAACACAGATACGCAGTATTTT.

The CDR3 loop reads CASSHRIRQGFQPQHF. Written as DNA, the CDR3 is TGCGCCAGCAGCCACCGAATCAGACAGGGTTTTCAGCCCCAGCATTTT. The rearrangement joins TRBV4-1 to TRBJ1-5; 7 bases are shared with TRBD1. This CDR3 is built from 16 residues. After removal of 3 bases from V and 6 bases from J, the junction contained 11 bases not matched to a gene. Looked up from germline, CDR1 is MGHRA and CDR2 is YSYEKL.

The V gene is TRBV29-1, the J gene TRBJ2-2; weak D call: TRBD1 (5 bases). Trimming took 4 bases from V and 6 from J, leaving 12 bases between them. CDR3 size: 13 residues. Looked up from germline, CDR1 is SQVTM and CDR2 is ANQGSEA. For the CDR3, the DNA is TGCAGCGTTGCCTCAGGGCTGTCCGGGGAGCTGTTTTTT. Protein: CSVASGLSGELFF.

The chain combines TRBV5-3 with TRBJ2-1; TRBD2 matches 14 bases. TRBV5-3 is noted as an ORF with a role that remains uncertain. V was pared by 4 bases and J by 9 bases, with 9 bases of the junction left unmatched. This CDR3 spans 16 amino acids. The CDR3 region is CARSIPGLAGVCEQFF. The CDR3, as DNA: TGTGCCAGAAGCATACCGGGACTAGCGGGAGTTTGTGAGCAGTTCTTC.

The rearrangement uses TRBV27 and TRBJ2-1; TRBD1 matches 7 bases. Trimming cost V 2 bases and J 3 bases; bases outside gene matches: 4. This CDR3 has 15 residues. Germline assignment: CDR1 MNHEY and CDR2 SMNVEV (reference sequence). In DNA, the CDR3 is TGTGCCAGCAGTTTAACAGGGGATTTCTACAATGAGCAGTTCTTC. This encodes CASSLTGDFYNEQFF.

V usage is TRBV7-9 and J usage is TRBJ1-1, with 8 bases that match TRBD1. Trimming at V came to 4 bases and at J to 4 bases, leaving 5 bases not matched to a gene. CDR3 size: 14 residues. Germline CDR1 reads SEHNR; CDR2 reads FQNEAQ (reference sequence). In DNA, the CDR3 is TGTGCCAGCAGCTCCTCAGGGGGCCCCACTGAAGCTTTCTTT. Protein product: CASSSSGGPTEAFF.

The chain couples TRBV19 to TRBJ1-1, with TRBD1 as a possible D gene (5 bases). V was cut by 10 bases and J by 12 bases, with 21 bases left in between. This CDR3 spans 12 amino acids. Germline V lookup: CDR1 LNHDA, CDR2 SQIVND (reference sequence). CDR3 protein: CATIAGGGKTFF. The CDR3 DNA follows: TGTGCCACCATCGCCGGCGGGGGGAAAACTTTCTTT.

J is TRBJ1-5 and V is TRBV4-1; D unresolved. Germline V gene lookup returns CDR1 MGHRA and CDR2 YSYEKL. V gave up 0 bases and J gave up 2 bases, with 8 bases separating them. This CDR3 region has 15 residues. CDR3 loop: CASSQELRGNQPQHF. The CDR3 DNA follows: TGCGCCAGCAGCCAAGAATTAAGAGGCAATCAGCCCCAGCATTTT.

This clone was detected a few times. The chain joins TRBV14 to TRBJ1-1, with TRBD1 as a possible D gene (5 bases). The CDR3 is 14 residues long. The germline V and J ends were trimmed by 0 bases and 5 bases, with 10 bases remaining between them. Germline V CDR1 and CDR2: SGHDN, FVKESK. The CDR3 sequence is CASSQERGGTEAFF. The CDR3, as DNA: TGTGCCAGCAGCCAAGAAAGGGGAGGGACTGAAGCTTTCTTT. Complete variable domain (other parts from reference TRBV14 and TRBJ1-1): EAGVTQFPSHSVIEKGQTVTLRCDPISGHDNLYWYRRVMGKEIKFLLHFVKESKQDESGMPNNRFLAERTGGTYSTLKVQPAELEDSGVYFCASSQERGGTEAFFGQGTRLTVV.

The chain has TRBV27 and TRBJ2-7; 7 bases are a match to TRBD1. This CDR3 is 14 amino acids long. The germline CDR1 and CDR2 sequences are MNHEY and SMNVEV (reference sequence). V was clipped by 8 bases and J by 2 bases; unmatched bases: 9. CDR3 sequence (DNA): TGTGCCAGCGGGCGCATGGGACAGACCTACGAGCAGTACTTC. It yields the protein CASGRMGQTYEQYF.

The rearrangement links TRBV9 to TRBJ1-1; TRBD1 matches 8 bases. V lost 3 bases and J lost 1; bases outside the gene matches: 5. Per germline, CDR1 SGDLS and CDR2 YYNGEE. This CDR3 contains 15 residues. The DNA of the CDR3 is TGTGCCAGCAGCGCCCCCGGGACAGGGAACACTGAAGCTTTCTTT. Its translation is CASSAPGTGNTEAFF. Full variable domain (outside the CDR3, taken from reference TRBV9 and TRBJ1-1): DSGVTQTPKHLITATGQRVTLRCSPRSGDLSVYWYQQSLDQGLQFLIQYYNGEERAKGNILERFSAQQFPDLHSELNLSSLELGDSALYFCASSAPGTGNTEAFFGQGTRLTVV.

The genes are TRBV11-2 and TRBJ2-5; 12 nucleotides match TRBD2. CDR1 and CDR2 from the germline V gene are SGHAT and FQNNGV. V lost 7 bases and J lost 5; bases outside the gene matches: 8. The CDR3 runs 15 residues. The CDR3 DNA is TGTGCCAGCACCGTAGGACTAGCGGGATACGAGACCCAGTACTTC. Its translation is CASTVGLAGYETQYF.

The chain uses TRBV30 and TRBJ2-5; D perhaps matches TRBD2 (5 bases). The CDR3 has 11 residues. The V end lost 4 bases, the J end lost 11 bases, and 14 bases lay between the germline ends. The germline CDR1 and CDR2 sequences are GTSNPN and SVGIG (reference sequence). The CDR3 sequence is CAWKGSGEQYF. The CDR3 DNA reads TGTGCCTGGAAAGGCTCTGGGGAGCAGTACTTC. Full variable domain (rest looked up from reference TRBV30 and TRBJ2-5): SQTIHQWPATLVQPVGSPLSLECTVEGTSNPNLYWYRQAAGRGLQLLFYSVGIGQISSEVPQNLSASRPQDRQFILSSKKLLLSDSGFYLCAWKGSGEQYFGPGTRLLVL.

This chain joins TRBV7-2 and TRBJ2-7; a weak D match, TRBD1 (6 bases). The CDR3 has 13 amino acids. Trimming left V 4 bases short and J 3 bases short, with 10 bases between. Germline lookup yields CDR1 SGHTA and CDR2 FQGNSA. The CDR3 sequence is CASSSIRGYEQYF. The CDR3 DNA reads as TGTGCCAGCAGCTCAATCAGGGGCTACGAGCAGTACTTC.

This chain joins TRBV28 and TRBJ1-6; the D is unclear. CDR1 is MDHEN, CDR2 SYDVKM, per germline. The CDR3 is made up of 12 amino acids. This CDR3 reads CATAGLNSPLHF. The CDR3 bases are TGTGCTACGGCGGGGTTGAATTCACCCCTCCACTTT.

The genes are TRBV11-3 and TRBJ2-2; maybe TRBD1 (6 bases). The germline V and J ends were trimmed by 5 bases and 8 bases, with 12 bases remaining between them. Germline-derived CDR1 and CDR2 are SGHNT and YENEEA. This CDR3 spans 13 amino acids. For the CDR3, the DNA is TGTGCCAGCAGCGTTACAGGGAGAGGGGAGCTGTTTTTT. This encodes CASSVTGRGELFF.

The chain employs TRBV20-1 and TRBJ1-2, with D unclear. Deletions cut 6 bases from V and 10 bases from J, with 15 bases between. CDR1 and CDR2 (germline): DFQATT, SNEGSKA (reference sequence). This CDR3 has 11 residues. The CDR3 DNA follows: TGCAGTGCGACTAAGGCCGATCACTACACCTTC. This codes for CSATKADHYTF.

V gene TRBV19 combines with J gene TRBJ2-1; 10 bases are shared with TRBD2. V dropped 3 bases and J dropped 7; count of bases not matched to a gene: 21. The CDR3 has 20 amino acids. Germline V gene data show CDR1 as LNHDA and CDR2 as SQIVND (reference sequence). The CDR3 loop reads CASSIRAASGRLGVGNEQFF. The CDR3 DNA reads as TGTGCCAGTAGTATCCGGGCGGCTAGCGGGAGATTGGGGGTGGGAAATGAGCAGTTCTTC.

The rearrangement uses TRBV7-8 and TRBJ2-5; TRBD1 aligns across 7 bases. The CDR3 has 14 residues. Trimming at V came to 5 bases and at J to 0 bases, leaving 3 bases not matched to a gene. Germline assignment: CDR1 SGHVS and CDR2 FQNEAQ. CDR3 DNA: TGTGCCAGCAGCCCCGGGACAGACCAAGAGACCCAGTACTTC. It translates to CASSPGTDQETQYF.

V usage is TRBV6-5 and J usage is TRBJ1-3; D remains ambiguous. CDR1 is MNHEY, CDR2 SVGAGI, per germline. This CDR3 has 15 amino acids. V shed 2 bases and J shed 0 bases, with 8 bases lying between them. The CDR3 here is CASSYDTDSGNTIYF. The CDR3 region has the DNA TGTGCCAGCAGTTACGACACGGACTCTGGAAACACCATATATTTT.

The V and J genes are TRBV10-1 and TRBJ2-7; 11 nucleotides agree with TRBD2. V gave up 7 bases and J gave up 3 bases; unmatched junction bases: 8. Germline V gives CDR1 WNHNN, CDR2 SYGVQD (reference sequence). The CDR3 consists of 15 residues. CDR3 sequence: CASNNGTSGYYEQYF. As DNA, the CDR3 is TGCGCCAGCAATAACGGGACTAGCGGTTACTACGAGCAGTACTTC.

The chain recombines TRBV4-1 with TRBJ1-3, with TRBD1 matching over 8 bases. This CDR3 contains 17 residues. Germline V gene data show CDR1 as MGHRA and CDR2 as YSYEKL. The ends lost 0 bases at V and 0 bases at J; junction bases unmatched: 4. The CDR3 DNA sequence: TGCGCCAGCAGCCAAGAGAGGACAGGGACCTCTGGAAACACCATATATTTT. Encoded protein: CASSQERTGTSGNTIYF.

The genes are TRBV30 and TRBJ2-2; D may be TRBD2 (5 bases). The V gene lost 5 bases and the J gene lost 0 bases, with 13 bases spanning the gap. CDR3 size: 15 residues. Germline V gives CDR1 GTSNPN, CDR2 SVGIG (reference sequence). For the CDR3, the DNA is TGTGCCTGGCGGGAAGCATCGTCGAACACCGGGGAGCTGTTTTTT. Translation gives CAWREASSNTGELFF.